This T cell receptor (beta chain) is drawn from a study of blood T cell repertoires in COVID-19. Looking at the study overall: COVID-19 samples from acute and convalescent phases originated in the United States, Italy and Spain. Sources were T cells, B-cell-depleted T cells, or PBMCs; the material itself was cDNA or gDNA.

Per the original data handling: By means of reference gene primer amplification, nucleated cell counts were estimated. Produced via immunoSEQ multiplex PCR; TCRdb's table is partial and in-frame only. V and J calls and clone size follow that table, whereas D and trimming were derived from the DNA. The sample includes some 95,000 clones, under 95% of them seen just once. V shed 5 bases and J shed 0 bases, with 13 bases lying between them. The CDR3 has 16 residues. The V gene's germline CDR1 is ENHRY and CDR2 SYGVKD. This clonotype was obtained from a human donor with active COVID-19. The donor label of this sample is uncertain. Material for sequencing was peripheral blood. The chain combines TRBV10-3 with TRBJ2-2; D not resolved. The CDR3 region has the DNA TGTGCCATCAGTAAGTACAGCTCAACGAACACCGGGGAGCTGTTTTTT. This codes for CAISKYSSTNTGELFF.